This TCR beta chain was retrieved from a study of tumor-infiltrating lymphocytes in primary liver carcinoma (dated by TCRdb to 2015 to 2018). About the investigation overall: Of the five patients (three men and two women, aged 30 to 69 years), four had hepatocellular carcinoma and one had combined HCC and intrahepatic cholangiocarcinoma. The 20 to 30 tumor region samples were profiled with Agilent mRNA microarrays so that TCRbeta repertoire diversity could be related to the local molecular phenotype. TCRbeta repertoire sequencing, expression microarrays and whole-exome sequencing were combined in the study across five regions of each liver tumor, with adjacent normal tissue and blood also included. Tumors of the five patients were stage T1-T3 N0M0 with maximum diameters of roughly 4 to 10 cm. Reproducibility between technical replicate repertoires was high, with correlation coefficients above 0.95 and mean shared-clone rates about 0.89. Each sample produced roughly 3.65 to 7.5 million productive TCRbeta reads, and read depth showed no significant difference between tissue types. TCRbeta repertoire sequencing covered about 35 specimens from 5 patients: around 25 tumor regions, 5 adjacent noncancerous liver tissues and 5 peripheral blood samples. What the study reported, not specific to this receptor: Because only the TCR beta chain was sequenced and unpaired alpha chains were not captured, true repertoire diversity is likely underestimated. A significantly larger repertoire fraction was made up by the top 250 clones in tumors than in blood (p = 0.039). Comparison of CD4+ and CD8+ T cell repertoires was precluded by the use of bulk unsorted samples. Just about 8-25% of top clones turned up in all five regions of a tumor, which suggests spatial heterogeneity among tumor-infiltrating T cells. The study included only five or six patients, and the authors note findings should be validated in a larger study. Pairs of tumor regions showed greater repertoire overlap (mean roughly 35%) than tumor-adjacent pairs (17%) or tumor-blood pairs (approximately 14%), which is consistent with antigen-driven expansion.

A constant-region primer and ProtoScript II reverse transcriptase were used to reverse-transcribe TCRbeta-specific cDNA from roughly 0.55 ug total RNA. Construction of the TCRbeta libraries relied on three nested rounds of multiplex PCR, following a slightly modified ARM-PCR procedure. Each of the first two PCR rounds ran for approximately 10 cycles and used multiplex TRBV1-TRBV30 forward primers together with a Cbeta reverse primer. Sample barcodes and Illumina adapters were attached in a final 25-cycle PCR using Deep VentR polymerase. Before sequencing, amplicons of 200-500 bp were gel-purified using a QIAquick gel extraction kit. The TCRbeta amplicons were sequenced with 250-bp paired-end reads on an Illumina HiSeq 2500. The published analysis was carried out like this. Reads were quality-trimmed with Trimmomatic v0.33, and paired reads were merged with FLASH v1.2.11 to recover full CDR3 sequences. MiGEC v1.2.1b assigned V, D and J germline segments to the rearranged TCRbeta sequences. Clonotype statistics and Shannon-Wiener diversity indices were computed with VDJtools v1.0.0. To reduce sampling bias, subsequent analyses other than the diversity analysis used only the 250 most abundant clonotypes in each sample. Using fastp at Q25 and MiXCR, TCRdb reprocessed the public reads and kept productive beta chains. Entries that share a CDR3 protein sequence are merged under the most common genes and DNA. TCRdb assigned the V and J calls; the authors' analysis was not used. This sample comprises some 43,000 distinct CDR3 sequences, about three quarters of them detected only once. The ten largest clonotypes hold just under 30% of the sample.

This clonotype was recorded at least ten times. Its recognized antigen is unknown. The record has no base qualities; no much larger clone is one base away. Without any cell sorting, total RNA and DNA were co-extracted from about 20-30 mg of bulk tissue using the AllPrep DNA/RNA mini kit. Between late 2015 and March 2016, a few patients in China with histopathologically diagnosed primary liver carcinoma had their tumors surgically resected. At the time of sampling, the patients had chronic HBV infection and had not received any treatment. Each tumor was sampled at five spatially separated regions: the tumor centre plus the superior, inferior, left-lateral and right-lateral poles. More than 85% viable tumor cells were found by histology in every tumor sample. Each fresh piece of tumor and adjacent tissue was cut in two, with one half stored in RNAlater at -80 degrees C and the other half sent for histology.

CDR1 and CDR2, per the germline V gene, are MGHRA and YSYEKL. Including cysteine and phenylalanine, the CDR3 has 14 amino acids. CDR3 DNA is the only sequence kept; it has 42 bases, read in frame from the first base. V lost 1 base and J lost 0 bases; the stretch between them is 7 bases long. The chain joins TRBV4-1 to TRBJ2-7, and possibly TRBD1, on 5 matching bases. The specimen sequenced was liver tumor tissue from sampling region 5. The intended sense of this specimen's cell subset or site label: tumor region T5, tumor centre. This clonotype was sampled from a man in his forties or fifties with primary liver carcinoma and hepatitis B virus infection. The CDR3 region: CASSQVDNSYEQYF. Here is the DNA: TGCGCCAGCAGCCAAGTGGACAACTCCTACGAGCAGTACTTC.